The T cell receptor beta chain under discussion was sequenced for a study of T cells in localized non-small cell lung cancer. Only in-frame clones appear in the TCRdb table, and some are missing; sequencing was by immunoSEQ multiplex PCR. The sample consists of fewer than 1,500 clones, 20% of them appearing once. V lost 5 bases to trimming and J lost 6 bases; unmatched junction nucleotides: 7. The CDR3 length is 16 residues. From germline, CDR1 is MNHGY and CDR2 SAAAGT. This clone is medium-sized. The chain combines TRBV6-8 with TRBJ2-1, with TRBD2 matching 13 bases. Sequences were derived from normal lung tissue next to the tumor, sampled before any cancer treatment. This sequence was found in a male donor aged 60 or over with stage I lung adenocarcinoma. The CDR3 DNA sequence: TGTGCCAGCAGTGCCACCACTAGCGGGGGGGCCAATGAGCAGTTCTTC. It encodes CASSATTSGGANEQFF.